The 7 T cell receptor beta chains listed next were all sequenced from one sample in a study of cytomegalovirus exposure and HLA in healthy donors (dated by TCRdb to the late 2010s). Library preparation used the immunoSEQ multiplex PCR assay. A mixture of 60 forward primers for TCR Vbeta segments and 13 reverse primers for TCR Jbeta segments was used in the multiplex PCR. TCRdb took this table from immuneACCESS and kept in-frame rearrangements with V and J called. Such tables lack part of the clones; where checked against another copy, unresolved V genes explain under half of the gap, and the rest is unexplained. The table for this sample lists tens of thousands of clones; over 60% of them were counted only once. Of the sample, about 5.4% falls within the top ten clones. Sequencing was performed on PBMCs. These receptors were collected from a boy younger than 18 in good health and CMV-seropositive.

This clone was counted only a few times. The J gene is TRBJ2-2, the V gene TRBV7-4, with TRBD1 identical over 8 bases. Germline loops: CDR1 SGHVT, CDR2 SQSDAQ. This CDR3 has 15 residues. V lost 5 bases to trimming and J lost 7 bases; unmatched junction nucleotides: 9. The CDR3, as DNA: TGTGCCAGCAGCCCCGGACAGGGAGACGACGGGGAGCTGTTTTTT. Translating gives CASSPGQGDDGELFF.

J is TRBJ1-4 and V is TRBV27; D possibly corresponds to TRBD1 (5 bases). The CDR3 extends over 15 amino acids. Trimming pared 1 base from V and 8 bases from J, leaving 14 bases between. CDR1 is MNHEY and CDR2 is SMNVEV in the germline V gene (reference sequence). The chain's CDR3 is CASSLFVGQREKLFF. For the CDR3, the DNA is TGTGCCAGCAGTTTATTTGTGGGGCAGAGGGAAAAACTGTTTTTT.

V usage is TRBV15 and J usage is TRBJ2-7, with TRBD2 matching 10 bases. Unmatched junction bases numbered 2, after V lost 1 base and J lost 2 bases. This CDR3 is built from 15 residues. Per the germline V gene, CDR1 is LNHNV and CDR2 is YYDKDF (reference sequence). CDR3 loop: CATSRGTSGTYEQYF. The CDR3 DNA reads TGTGCCACCAGCAGAGGGACTAGCGGAACCTACGAGCAGTACTTC.

V gene TRBV7-2 combines with J gene TRBJ1-1; D not resolved. CDR3 size: 16 residues. Germline CDR1 reads SGHTA; CDR2 reads FQGNSA. V shed 2 bases and J shed 6 bases, with 19 bases lying between them. This CDR3 reads CASSLSSGVPEAEAFF. The CDR3 DNA reads TGTGCCAGCAGCTTAAGTAGTGGAGTTCCAGAGGCTGAAGCTTTCTTT.

This clone was found a few times. The rearrangement joins TRBV30 to TRBJ2-7; no reliable D call. The ends were cut back, 3 bases at V and 2 bases at J, with 11 bases in the middle. CDR3 length: 13 amino acids. CDR1 and CDR2 (germline): GTSNPN, SVGIG (reference sequence). As DNA, the CDR3 is TGTGCCTGGAGCCTCGAGCGAACCTACGAGCAGTACTTC. Protein: CAWSLERTYEQYF. Based on the CDR3 plus reference TRBV30 and TRBJ2-7, the full variable domain is SQTIHQWPATLVQPVGSPLSLECTVEGTSNPNLYWYRQAAGRGLQLLFYSVGIGQISSEVPQNLSASRPQDRQFILSSKKLLLSDSGFYLCAWSLERTYEQYFGPGTRLTVT.

This clone was counted only a few times. This sequence joins TRBV5-6 and TRBJ1-1; D gene unclear. The CDR3 is 15 amino acids. Germline-derived CDR1 and CDR2 are SGHDT and YYEEEE. Trimming took 0 bases from V and 4 from J, leaving 13 bases between them. The chain's CDR3 is CASSLGPDMSTEAFF. The CDR3 nucleotides are TGTGCCAGCAGCTTGGGGCCTGACATGTCCACTGAAGCTTTCTTT.

The CDR3: CSGGADNEQFF. The CDR3 nucleotides are TGCAGTGGGGGAGCGGACAATGAGCAGTTCTTC. The chain couples TRBV20-1 to TRBJ2-1; TRBD2 is a possible D gene (5 bases). From germline, CDR1 is DFQATT and CDR2 SNEGSKA (reference sequence). Trimming shortened V by 7 bases and J by 5 bases, and 9 bases separated the two germline ends. CDR3 length: 11 residues.